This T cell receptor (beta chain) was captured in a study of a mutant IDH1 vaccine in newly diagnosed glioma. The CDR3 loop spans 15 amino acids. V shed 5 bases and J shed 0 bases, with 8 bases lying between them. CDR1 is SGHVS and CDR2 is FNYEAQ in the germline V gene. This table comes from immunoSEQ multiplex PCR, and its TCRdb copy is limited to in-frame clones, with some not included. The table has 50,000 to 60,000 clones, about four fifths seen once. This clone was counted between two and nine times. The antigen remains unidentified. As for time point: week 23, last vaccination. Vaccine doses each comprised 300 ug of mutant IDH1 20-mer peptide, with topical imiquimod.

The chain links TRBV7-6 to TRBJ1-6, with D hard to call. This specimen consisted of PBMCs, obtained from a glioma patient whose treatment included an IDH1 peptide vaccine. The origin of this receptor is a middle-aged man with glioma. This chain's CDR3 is CASSLDISYNSPLHF. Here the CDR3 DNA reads TGTGCCAGCAGCCTCGACATCTCCTATAATTCACCCCTCCACTTT.